The rows below give T cell receptor beta chains drawn from one sample of a study of cytomegalovirus exposure and HLA in healthy donors. Clones were read by immunoSEQ multiplex PCR, and TCRdb kept only the in-frame ones, dropping some. The table gives 38,000 or so clones; the top ten clones make up 6.2% of it. Source material: PBMCs. The receptors shown here come from a man aged 25 to 45 in good health and CMV-seronegative. The CDR3 runs from the conserved cysteine through the conserved F or W. A D gene is named only where the DNA matches it firmly.

j_call: TRBJ2-5; v_call: TRBV4-1; d_call: -; cdr3_length: 15; cdr3_aa: CASSQVPGSQETQYF; cdr3_nt: TGCGCCAGCAGCCAAGTTCCGGGGTCTCAGGAGACCCAGTACTTC
j_call: TRBJ2-7; v_call: TRBV30; d_call: -; cdr3_length: 16; cdr3_aa: CAWTRRGRGFSYEQYF; cdr3_nt: TGTGCCTGGACCCGACGGGGCAGGGGATTCTCCTACGAGCAGTACTTC
j_call: TRBJ2-2; v_call: TRBV6-1; d_call: -; cdr3_length: 15; cdr3_aa: CASSEAAGNTGELFF; cdr3_nt: TGTGCCAGCAGTGAAGCGGCAGGGAACACCGGGGAGCTGTTTTTT
j_call: TRBJ2-3; v_call: TRBV2; d_call: -; cdr3_length: 13; cdr3_aa: CARGPPEHSAQYF; cdr3_nt: TGTGCCAGAGGCCCACCGGAACACAGTGCGCAGTATTTT
j_call: TRBJ2-7; v_call: TRBV5-1; d_call: TRBD1; cdr3_length: 16; cdr3_aa: CASSSGTGYFPYEQYF; cdr3_nt: TGCGCCAGCAGTTCAGGGACAGGGTATTTCCCCTACGAGCAGTACTTC
j_call: TRBJ2-7; v_call: TRBV30; d_call: TRBD2; cdr3_length: 13; cdr3_aa: CAWSTSGSGEQYF; cdr3_nt: TGTGCCTGGAGCACTAGCGGGAGTGGGGAGCAGTACTTC
j_call: TRBJ2-1; v_call: TRBV6-4; d_call: -; cdr3_length: 16; cdr3_aa: CASSWGGTLGINEQFF; cdr3_nt: TGTGCCAGCAGTTGGGGTGGGACACTCGGGATCAATGAGCAGTTCTTC
j_call: TRBJ2-2; v_call: TRBV5-1; d_call: TRBD2; cdr3_length: 17; cdr3_aa: CASSFWTSGGYTGELFF; cdr3_nt: TGCGCCAGCAGCTTCTGGACTAGCGGGGGGTATACCGGGGAGCTGTTTTTT
j_call: TRBJ1-1; v_call: TRBV6-1; d_call: -; cdr3_length: 15; cdr3_aa: CASSERGRGNTEAFF; cdr3_nt: TGTGCCAGCAGTGAAAGAGGCAGGGGGAACACTGAAGCTTTCTTT
j_call: TRBJ2-2; v_call: TRBV5-6; d_call: TRBD2; cdr3_length: 12; cdr3_aa: CASSQIERGLFF; cdr3_nt: TGTGCCAGCAGCCAGATTGAGCGGGGGCTGTTTTTT
j_call: TRBJ2-7; v_call: TRBV5-1; d_call: -; cdr3_length: 18; cdr3_aa: CASSFTPDSFLSSYEQYF; cdr3_nt: TGCGCCAGCAGCTTTACCCCGGACAGTTTTCTGAGCTCCTACGAGCAGTACTTC